Presented here are 9 T cell receptor beta chains from one specimen sequenced in a study of cytomegalovirus exposure and HLA in healthy donors. 60 Vbeta and 13 Jbeta primers were used in PCR. TCRdb's table, derived via immunoSEQ multiplex PCR, lists solely in-frame clones and lacks some. The sample yields 80,000 to 95,000 clones, roughly 70% seen once. Sequencing was done on a sample of PBMCs. The receptors stem from a woman aged 45-65 years in good health and CMV-seropositive.

This chain uses TRBV2 with TRBJ1-1; D is possibly TRBD1 (5 bases). Germline V gives CDR1 SNHLY, CDR2 FYNNEI. Between the trimmed V and J ends, which lost 7 bases and 6 bases, there was a span of 21 bases. CDR3 length: 15 amino acids. CDR3 DNA: TGTGCCAGCACGCTTTCGGGGGGTATGGGCCCTGAAGCTTTCTTT. Translating it yields CASTLSGGMGPEAFF.

This clone has just a few counts. The chain has TRBV25-1 and TRBJ2-4; a weak D match, TRBD2 (6 bases). V was clipped by 3 bases and J by 10 bases, with 16 bases between them. Germline V CDR1 and CDR2: MGHDK, SYGVNS. The length of the CDR3 is 14 residues. CDR3 region: CASSDNGDFTIQYF. The CDR3 nucleotides read TGTGCCAGCAGTGATAACGGGGACTTCACAATTCAGTACTTC.

This clone was observed once. V and J are TRBV28 and TRBJ2-1, with D unclear. Germline CDR1 reads MDHEN; CDR2 reads SYDVKM. CDR3 length: 12 residues. The V end lost 5 bases, the J end lost 8 bases, and 10 bases lay between the germline ends. The DNA for the CDR3 is TGTGCCAGCAGTACCTCGAGCGATGAGCAGTTCTTC. It encodes CASSTSSDEQFF.

This clone has just a few counts. Other DNA sequences of this sample code for an identical CDR3. The chain carries TRBV5-1 and TRBJ2-7; D not resolved. This CDR3 is built from 14 residues. Germline V gives CDR1 SGHRS, CDR2 YFSETQ. Trimming removed 0 bases from V and 3 bases from J, with 10 bases in between. DNA for the CDR3: TGCGCCAGCAGCTTGGATGGGCAGAGCTACGAGCAGTACTTC. It translates to CASSLDGQSYEQYF.

The chain links TRBV6-6 to TRBJ1-1; TRBD1 matches 7 bases. The germline gives CDR1 MNHNY, CDR2 SVGAGI (reference sequence). V lost 0 bases to trimming and J lost 10 bases; unmatched junction nucleotides: 8. The CDR3 length is 14 residues. CDR3 sequence reads: CASSYSEQGFGAFF. DNA for the CDR3: TGTGCCAGCAGTTACTCTGAACAGGGGTTTGGAGCTTTCTTT.

This chain uses TRBV10-3 with TRBJ1-4; unclear D gene. Per germline, CDR1 ENHRY and CDR2 SYGVKD. Trimming cost V 6 bases and J 7 bases, with 21 bases left between them. The CDR3 runs to 16 residues. The CDR3 loop reads CAISPTDGLPGEKLFF. Here the CDR3 DNA reads TGTGCCATCAGCCCCACCGACGGACTACCGGGTGAAAAACTGTTTTTT.

The V and J genes are TRBV5-6 and TRBJ1-4; possible D gene TRBD1, 5 bases. In germline, CDR1 is SGHDT, CDR2 YYEEEE. CDR3 length: 15 residues. V lost 2 bases and J 5 bases, leaving 13 bases between the germline ends. This chain's CDR3 is CASSLDRGRNEKLFF. CDR3 sequence (DNA): TGTGCCAGCAGCTTAGACAGAGGGAGGAATGAAAAACTGTTTTTT.

This clone appeared a few times. This chain uses TRBV6-1 with TRBJ2-7; no clear D. CDR3 length: 14 residues. With 0 bases removed from V and 3 bases from J, the gap between germline ends came to 9 bases. Germline CDR1 MNHNS, CDR2 SASEGT. CDR3 loop: CASSEAQANYEQYF. The CDR3 bases are TGTGCCAGCAGTGAAGCGCAGGCTAACTACGAGCAGTACTTC.

The chain recombines TRBV7-2 with TRBJ1-6; tentatively, D is TRBD1 (5 bases). In germline, CDR1 is SGHTA, CDR2 FQGNSA. Trimming removed 3 bases from V and 10 bases from J, with 16 bases in between. The length of the CDR3 is 15 residues. The CDR3 protein is CASSLSPTGGSPLHF. Written as DNA, the CDR3 is TGTGCCAGCAGCTTGAGCCCCACCGGGGGGTCACCCCTCCACTTT. Looking up the rest from reference TRBV7-2 and TRBJ1-6 gives the full variable domain: GAGVSQSPSNKVTEKGKDVELRCDPISGHTALYWYRQSLGQGLEFLIYFQGNSAPDKSGLPSDRFSAERTGGSVSTLTIQRTQQEDSAVYLCASSLSPTGGSPLHFGNGTRLTVT.